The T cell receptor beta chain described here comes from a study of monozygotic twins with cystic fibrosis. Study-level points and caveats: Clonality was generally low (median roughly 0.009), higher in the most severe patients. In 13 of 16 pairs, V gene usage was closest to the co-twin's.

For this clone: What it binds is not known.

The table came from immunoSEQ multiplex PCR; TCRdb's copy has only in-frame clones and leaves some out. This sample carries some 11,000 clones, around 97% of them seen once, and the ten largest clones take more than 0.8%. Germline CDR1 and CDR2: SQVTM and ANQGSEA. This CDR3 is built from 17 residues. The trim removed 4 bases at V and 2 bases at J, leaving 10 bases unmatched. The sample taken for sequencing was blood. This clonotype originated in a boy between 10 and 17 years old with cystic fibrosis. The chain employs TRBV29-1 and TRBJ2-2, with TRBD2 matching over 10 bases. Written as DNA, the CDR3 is TGCAGCGTTGTTAGGATAGCGGGAGGACAAAACACCGGGGAGCTGTTTTTT. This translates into CSVVRIAGGQNTGELFF.